This TCR beta chain was profiled in a study of CD8+ T cells in alopecia areata. Specified treatment: oral pan-JAK inhibitor, 5-10 mg twice daily. Sorting separated CD4+ and CD8+ T cells out of PBMCs. The CDR3 is 16 amino acids. V lost 5 bases to trimming and J lost 0 bases, with 14 bases between them. The germline gives CDR1 SGHVS, CDR2 FQNEAQ. RNA extraction was followed by reverse transcription into cDNA, which acted as the sequencing template. Sequencing was performed with immunoSEQ multiplex PCR; in TCRdb, only in-frame clones are kept and a portion is missing. The data show about 60,000 clones, with roughly 46% seen just once and about a fifth held by the top ten. Concerning this clone itself: The antigen is undetermined.

Findings and limits, study-wide: Whereas mice showed it more clearly, TCR sharing across patients was murkier, possibly because of HLA.

The TCR comes from a human donor with alopecia areata. The chain carries TRBV7-8 and TRBJ2-1, with D possibly being TRBD2 (6 bases). Sequenced here: CD8+ T cells sorted from blood, sampled between weeks 36 and 40, from a patient treated with tofacitinib. The CDR3 DNA follows: TGTGCCAGCAGCCTTTCGGGGGTAAGCTCCTACAATGAGCAGTTCTTC. This encodes CASSLSGVSSYNEQFF.